A single sample gave rise to the 16 T cell receptor beta chains below, sequenced in a study of T-cell memory formation after mild COVID-19. TCRdb redid the calling of the 5' RACE reads with MiXCR, one entry per CDR3 protein. The sample lists 350,000 or so distinct CDR3 sequences, under 25% occurring once. Material for sequencing was PBMCs or a T cell subset sorted from them (not recorded which). These receptors were collected from a man younger than 35 who had mild COVID-19 (a few samples of this study predate the infection). Cell type and time point are not known.

This clonotype was recorded many times. The genes are TRBV7-9 and TRBJ1-2; 10 nucleotides line up with TRBD1. After removal of 0 bases from V and 8 bases from J, the junction contained 0 bases not matched to a gene. CDR1 is SEHNR and CDR2 is FQNEAQ in the germline V gene (reference sequence). The CDR3 totals 13 residues. The CDR3 region has the DNA TGTGCCAGCAGCTTAGCGACAGGGGGCGGCTACACCTTC. It codes for CASSLATGGGYTF.

The chain has TRBV6-5 and TRBJ1-1, with TRBD1 as a possible D gene (5 bases). Trimming took 5 bases from V and 0 from J, leaving 13 bases between them. The V gene's germline CDR1 is MNHEY and CDR2 SVGAGI. There are 15 residues in the CDR3. The CDR3 region has the DNA TGTGCCAGCAGTAGGAGTGGGGCACTGAACACTGAAGCTTTCTTT. Translated, it gives CASSRSGALNTEAFF.

This clonotype occurred many times. The chain is built from TRBV5-1 and TRBJ2-7; D remains unclear. Germline V gene lookup returns CDR1 SGHRS and CDR2 YFSETQ. CDR3 length equals 13 residues. V dropped 4 bases and J dropped 3 bases, with 11 bases sitting between them. CDR3 coding DNA: TGCGCCAGCAGCCTCCATGGGTTCTACGAGCAGTACTTC. This encodes CASSLHGFYEQYF.

The gene calls are TRBV10-3 and TRBJ1-1; 7 positions match TRBD1. CDR1 ENHRY and CDR2 SYGVKD come from the germline V gene. Trimming removed 10 bases from V and 0 bases from J; junction bases left unmatched: 8. The CDR3 spans 14 residues. CDR3 loop: CATQVDRMNTEAFF. The CDR3 DNA sequence: TGTGCCACCCAAGTGGACAGGATGAACACTGAAGCTTTCTTT.

This clonotype showed up just a few times. The chain links TRBV7-2 to TRBJ2-3; the match to TRBD2 covers 13 bases. Trimming removed 4 bases from V and 0 bases from J; junction bases left unmatched: 10. The CDR3 sequence is 19 residues long. CDR1 is SGHTA and CDR2 is FQGNSA in the germline V gene. The CDR3, as DNA: TGTGCCAGCAGCTCGGGACTAGCGGGGCCCTCGATAAGCACAGATACGCAGTATTTT. Residues: CASSSGLAGPSISTDTQYF.

This clonotype was seen a few times. This sequence joins TRBV11-2 and TRBJ1-4; weak D call: TRBD1 (6 bases). Germline-derived CDR1 and CDR2 are SGHAT and FQNNGV. Trimming removed 5 bases at V and 2 bases at J, with 9 bases between. This CDR3 spans 14 amino acids. The DNA for the CDR3 is TGTGCCAGCAGCACAGGGTATACTAATGAAAAACTGTTTTTT. It encodes CASSTGYTNEKLFF.

The chain combines TRBV7-2 with TRBJ1-3; TRBD1 aligns across 7 bases. V shed 5 bases and J 10 bases; nucleotides not matched to a gene: 8. CDR1 SGHTA and CDR2 FQGNSA come from the germline V gene. The CDR3 consists of 13 residues. The CDR3 DNA reads as TGTGCCAGCAGCACTAACAGGGGAGAGACCATATATTTT. It yields the protein CASSTNRGETIYF.

The rearrangement joins TRBV12-3 or TRBV12-4 to TRBJ1-5; D unclear. V dropped 5 bases and J dropped 5 bases, with 13 bases sitting between them. The CDR3 runs to 14 residues. CDR3 sequence reads: CASSPTDGDQPQHF. The CDR3, as DNA: TGTGCCAGCAGTCCTACGGACGGAGATCAGCCCCAGCATTTT.

A few counts support this clonotype. For the CDR3, the DNA is TGTGCCAGCATCCCATCCCCAGGGGGCACAGATACGCAGTATTTT. As protein: CASIPSPGGTDTQYF. V and J are TRBV28 and TRBJ2-3; D may be TRBD1 (6 bases). Trimming removed 7 bases at V and 1 base at J, with 15 bases between. CDR1 is MDHEN, CDR2 SYDVKM, per germline. The CDR3 sequence is 15 residues long.

This clonotype was seen only a few times. This chain joins TRBV11-2 and TRBJ1-1, with D hard to call. The CDR3 runs to 12 residues. Germline-derived CDR1 and CDR2 are SGHAT and FQNNGV. Trimming left V 3 bases short and J 3 bases short, with 5 bases between. The CDR3 loop reads CASSFSYTEAFF. CDR3 nucleotides: TGTGCCAGCAGCTTTTCATACACTGAAGCTTTCTTT.

V usage is TRBV12-3 or TRBV12-4 and J usage is TRBJ1-2, with D unclear. This CDR3 is built from 13 residues. With 5 bases removed from V and 8 bases from J, the gap between germline ends came to 15 bases. CDR3 residues: CASSPRGAWGYTF. DNA of the CDR3: TGTGCCAGCAGTCCTCGGGGAGCCTGGGGCTACACCTTC.

The chain employs TRBV5-1 and TRBJ2-3; the D call may be TRBD1 or TRBD2 (6 bases each). V shed 1 base and J shed 4 bases, with 16 bases lying between them. CDR1 is SGHRS, CDR2 YFSETQ, per germline. This CDR3 has 16 amino acids. CDR3: CASSLSGARVSDTQYF. CDR3 in DNA: TGCGCCAGCAGCTTGTCGGGGGCGCGAGTTTCAGATACGCAGTATTTT.

This clonotype has just a few counts. CDR3 residues: CASSPSGGYTGELFF. In DNA form, the CDR3 reads TGTGCCAGCAGTCCCAGCGGGGGTTATACCGGGGAGCTGTTTTTT. V gene TRBV12-3 or TRBV12-4 combines with J gene TRBJ2-2, with TRBD2 matching over 8 bases. CDR3 length: 15 residues. With V trimmed by 5 bases and J by 5 bases, 7 bases remained unmatched.

The V gene is TRBV5-6, the J gene TRBJ2-7; D gene uncertain. V was cut by 0 bases and J by 7 bases, with 5 bases left in between. Germline CDR1 is SGHDT and CDR2 is YYEEEE. There are 11 residues in the CDR3. The CDR3 spells CASSLVTEQYF. Written as DNA, the CDR3 is TGTGCCAGCAGCTTGGTCACGGAGCAGTACTTC. The variable domain in full, with the rest retrieved from reference TRBV5-6 and TRBJ2-7, is DAGVTQSPTHLIKTRGQQVTLRCSPKSGHDTVSWYQQALGQGPQFIFQYYEEEERQRGNFPDRFSGHQFPNYSSELNVNALLLGDSALYLCASSLVTEQYFGPGTRLTVT.

This clonotype was observed a handful of times. J is TRBJ2-3 and V is TRBV7-8; TRBD1 is a possible D gene (6 bases). The V end lost 5 bases, the J end lost 2 bases, and 14 bases lay between the germline ends. CDR3 size: 15 residues. The germline gives CDR1 SGHVS, CDR2 FQNEAQ. Here the CDR3 reads CASSHSRGHTDTQYF. The CDR3 DNA sequence: TGTGCCAGCAGCCACTCCCGGGGACACACAGATACGCAGTATTTT. Full variable domain (missing parts from reference TRBV7-8 and TRBJ2-3): GAGVSQSPRYKVAKRGQDVALRCDPISGHVSLFWYQQALGQGPEFLTYFQNEAQLDKSGLPSDRFFAERPEGSVSTLKIQRTQQEDSAVYLCASSHSRGHTDTQYFGPGTRLTVL.

This clonotype has more than one count but fewer than ten. The chain combines TRBV5-1 with TRBJ2-3; 7 positions match TRBD2. The V and J ends lost 6 bases and 2 bases, in that order; junction bases with no gene match: 12. CDR1 is SGHRS, CDR2 YFSETQ, per germline. This CDR3 is 16 amino acids long. In nucleotides, the CDR3 is TGCGCCAGCAACCGCGGGCTAGCGGACCTCACAGATACGCAGTATTTT. It is translated as CASNRGLADLTDTQYF. The entire variable domain, with the rest obtained from reference TRBV5-1 and TRBJ2-3, is as follows: KAGVTQTPRYLIKTRGQQVTLSCSPISGHRSVSWYQQTPGQGLQFLFEYFSETQRNKGNFPGRFSGRQFSNSRSEMNVSTLELGDSALYLCASNRGLADLTDTQYFGPGTRLTVL.